This T cell receptor (beta chain) was identified in a study of identical twins. TCRdb passed the 5' RACE reads through MiXCR, listing each CDR3 protein once. The sample lists some 240,000 distinct CDR3 sequences; approximately 8.6% were seen once. Each donor was a healthy Caucasian. V lost 6 bases, J lost 5 bases, and 7 bases stayed unmatched. Germline V CDR1 and CDR2: SGHVS, FNYEAQ. The CDR3 is made up of 15 amino acids. The sample was also reused in another study, on yellow fever vaccine responses in identical twins.

The rearrangement joins TRBV7-6 to TRBJ2-5, with 12 bases fitting TRBD2. The sequence was collected from a woman aged 18 to 35 in good health. The sequenced sample consisted of CD8+ T cells sorted from blood. CDR3 bases: TGTGCCAGCAGACCTAGCGGGGGGGCCGGTGAGACCCAGTACTTC. It encodes CASRPSGGAGETQYF.